The next 18 T cell receptor beta chains were all read from a single sample in a study of blood T cell repertoires in COVID-19. Clones were sequenced by immunoSEQ multiplex PCR, and TCRdb holds only the in-frame ones, with some missing. Of a few hundred thousand clones in the sample, approximately 86% were seen once. The sequencing input was peripheral blood. Receptors were obtained from a woman between 55 and 75 years old with COVID-19, enrolled during active disease.

This clone was seen just once. The rearrangement joins TRBV19 to TRBJ1-1; 8 bases are shared with TRBD1. Germline V lookup: CDR1 LNHDA, CDR2 SQIVND (reference sequence). Trimming at V came to 5 bases and at J to 1 base, leaving 9 bases not matched to a gene. The CDR3 extends over 16 amino acids. DNA of the CDR3: TGTGCCAGTAGTTTTCTTCCGGGACAGGCGAACACTGAAGCTTTCTTT. Residues: CASSFLPGQANTEAFF.

The chain links TRBV2 to TRBJ2-1, with TRBD2 identical over 10 bases. This CDR3 has 15 amino acids. V lost 7 bases to trimming and J lost 10 bases; unmatched junction nucleotides: 13. Germline V gene sequence: CDR1 SNHLY, CDR2 FYNNEI. The CDR3 sequence: CASKYGTSDRVEQFF. As DNA, the CDR3 is TGTGCCAGCAAGTACGGGACTAGCGATCGAGTCGAGCAGTTCTTC.

This clone appeared a single time. V is TRBV2 and J is TRBJ1-5, with 8 bases lining up with TRBD1. The CDR3 loop spans 16 amino acids. V lost 2 bases, J lost 1 base, and 4 bases stayed unmatched. The germline V gene has CDR1 SNHLY and CDR2 FYNNEI. The CDR3 coding sequence is TGTGCCAGCAGTGAATGGACAGGGACCAGCAATCAGCCCCAGCATTTT. As protein: CASSEWTGTSNQPQHF.

This rearrangement joins TRBV7-8 to TRBJ2-7; 10 bases are a match to TRBD2. Germline trimming cut 1 base from V and 1 base from J; bases unmatched to any gene: 4. CDR3 length: 16 amino acids. Germline loops: CDR1 SGHVS, CDR2 FQNEAQ. The CDR3 DNA is TGTGCCAGCAGCTTAGTGGGTAGCGGGAGGTCCTACGAGCAGTACTTC. It yields the protein CASSLVGSGRSYEQYF.

The chain combines TRBV19 with TRBJ2-3, with a possible D match to TRBD2 (6 bases). The V gene lost 6 bases and the J gene lost 1 base, with 11 bases spanning the gap. CDR1 and CDR2 from the germline V gene are LNHDA and SQIVND (reference sequence). This CDR3 spans 14 amino acids. CDR3 sequence: CASSPSGGTDTQYF. CDR3 coding DNA: TGTGCCAGTAGCCCGTCGGGGGGCACAGATACGCAGTATTTT. The entire variable domain, with the rest obtained from reference TRBV19 and TRBJ2-3, is as follows: DGGITQSPKYLFRKEGQNVTLSCEQNLNHDAMYWYRQDPGQGLRLIYYSQIVNDFQKGDIAEGYSVSREKKESFPLTVTSAQKNPTAFYLCASSPSGGTDTQYFGPGTRLTVL.

The chain uses TRBV6-1 and TRBJ2-7; maybe TRBD2 (6 bases). Trimming shortened V by 2 bases and J by 0 bases, and 14 bases separated the two germline ends. This CDR3 contains 16 residues. The germline gives CDR1 MNHNS, CDR2 SASEGT. This chain's CDR3 is CASSENFAGSSYEQYF. The CDR3 coding sequence is TGTGCCAGCAGTGAAAACTTCGCGGGAAGCTCCTACGAGCAGTACTTC.

This chain connects TRBV3-1 (or the pseudogene TRBV3-2) to TRBJ2-5; 11 bases match TRBD2. V was clipped by 3 bases and J by 5 bases; unmatched bases: 11. This CDR3 has 17 amino acids. Per the germline V gene, CDR1 is LGHDT and CDR2 is YNNKEL (reference sequence). CDR3 coding DNA: TGTGCCAGCAGCCAGGTAGCGGGAGGGCCCTCGTGGGAGACCCAGTACTTC. Translation: CASSQVAGGPSWETQYF.

The rearrangement uses TRBV6-2 or TRBV6-3 and TRBJ1-5; D gene unclear. Germline V gene sequence: CDR1 MNHEY, CDR2 SVGEGT. The CDR3 is 13 amino acids. The V end lost 2 bases, the J end lost 5 bases, and 7 bases lay between the germline ends. The CDR3 reads CASSYREDQPQHF. The CDR3 bases are TGTGCCAGCAGTTACAGGGAGGATCAGCCCCAGCATTTT.

V usage is TRBV30 and J usage is TRBJ1-3, with 7 bases identical to TRBD1. The germline gives CDR1 GTSNPN, CDR2 SVGIG (reference sequence). Trimming took 8 bases from V and 0 from J; bases not matched to a gene: 13. CDR3 size: 16 residues. This CDR3 reads CAGTKRGQLSGNTIYF. The CDR3 DNA is TGTGCCGGGACCAAGAGGGGACAGCTCTCTGGAAACACCATATATTTT.

V and J are TRBV27 and TRBJ1-5; TRBD1 might be the D (6 bases). The V gene lost 5 bases and the J gene lost 3 bases, with 11 bases spanning the gap. Germline V lookup: CDR1 MNHEY, CDR2 SMNVEV (reference sequence). This CDR3 has 14 residues. The CDR3 coding sequence is TGTGCCAGCAGTGTAACAGGGAACAATCAGCCCCAGCATTTT. Protein sequence: CASSVTGNNQPQHF.

This clone was found a few times. The chain is built from TRBV15 and TRBJ1-1; TRBD1 agrees at 8 bases. With V trimmed by 1 base and J by 5 bases, 9 bases remained unmatched. Germline assignment: CDR1 LNHNV and CDR2 YYDKDF (reference sequence). The CDR3 runs to 16 residues. This chain's CDR3 is CATSRGPGQGGTEAFF. In DNA, the CDR3 is TGTGCCACCAGCAGAGGTCCTGGACAGGGTGGAACTGAAGCTTTCTTT.

CDR3 amino acids: CAWDPRGRAEETQYF. The DNA for the CDR3 is TGTGCCTGGGACCCCCGCGGGAGGGCCGAAGAGACCCAGTACTTC. V gene TRBV30 combines with J gene TRBJ2-5; 9 nucleotides agree with TRBD2. V trimming: 5 bases; J trimming: 3 bases; junction bases outside the gene matches: 10. Looked up from germline, CDR1 is GTSNPN and CDR2 is SVGIG (reference sequence). The CDR3 loop spans 15 amino acids. The full variable domain, rest sourced from reference TRBV30 and TRBJ2-5, is SQTIHQWPATLVQPVGSPLSLECTVEGTSNPNLYWYRQAAGRGLQLLFYSVGIGQISSEVPQNLSASRPQDRQFILSSKKLLLSDSGFYLCAWDPRGRAEETQYFGPGTRLLVL.

The chain joins TRBV4-3 to TRBJ2-1; 8 bases fit TRBD2. With 1 base clipped from V and 5 bases from J, the junction kept 19 bases outside the gene matches. This CDR3 is built from 20 residues. Germline CDR1 LGHNA, CDR2 YSLEER. CDR3 coding DNA: TGCGCCAGCAGCCAAGCGCAAACCCTCGAAGCGGGAGTAGGCAACAATGAGCAGTTCTTC. It is translated as CASSQAQTLEAGVGNNEQFF.

This rearrangement joins TRBV6-2 or TRBV6-3 to TRBJ2-5; weak D call: TRBD2 (5 bases). Germline CDR1 is MNHEY and CDR2 is SVGEGT. V dropped 2 bases and J dropped 5 bases, with 12 bases sitting between them. The CDR3 sequence is 14 residues long. The chain's CDR3 is CASSYVGVRETQYF. CDR3 DNA: TGTGCCAGCAGTTACGTGGGAGTGCGGGAGACCCAGTACTTC.

The V call is TRBV11-2, the J call TRBJ1-5, with a possible D match to TRBD1 (5 bases). V dropped 4 bases and J dropped 4 bases, with 14 bases sitting between them. The CDR3 totals 15 residues. Germline V gene lookup returns CDR1 SGHAT and CDR2 FQNNGV. The CDR3 region has the DNA TGTGCCAGCAGCTCCGGCGGGGCATCAAATCAGCCCCAGCATTTT. Translated: CASSSGGASNQPQHF.

V gene TRBV18 combines with J gene TRBJ1-6; D is perhaps TRBD1 (6 bases). The germline V gene encodes CDR1 KGHSH and CDR2 LQKENI. Trimming pared 6 bases from V and 0 bases from J, leaving 18 bases between. This CDR3 has 18 amino acids. The DNA of the CDR3 is TGTGCCAGCTCTCGAACCGGGACAAAGAGCTCCTATAATTCACCCCTCCACTTT. It specifies CASSRTGTKSSYNSPLHF.

This CDR3 reads CASSNRLAGGSSETQYF. The CDR3 bases are TGCGCCAGCAGCAACCGACTAGCGGGGGGGAGTTCAGAGACCCAGTACTTC. This rearrangement joins TRBV5-1 to TRBJ2-5; 14 bases align to TRBD2. J gave up 4 bases and V 4 bases, and 9 bases lay outside the gene matches. CDR3 length equals 17 residues. The germline V gene encodes CDR1 SGHRS and CDR2 YFSETQ. The full variable domain, its missing parts supplied by reference TRBV5-1 and TRBJ2-5, is KAGVTQTPRYLIKTRGQQVTLSCSPISGHRSVSWYQQTPGQGLQFLFEYFSETQRNKGNFPGRFSGRQFSNSRSEMNVSTLELGDSALYLCASSNRLAGGSSETQYFGPGTRLLVL.

The CDR3 DNA sequence: TGTGCCAGCAGTGAACCGGGACAGGGATTCGGAAACACCATATATTTT. Protein product: CASSEPGQGFGNTIYF. The V gene is TRBV6-1, the J gene TRBJ1-3, with 9 bases fitting TRBD1. The trim removed 2 bases at V and 4 bases at J, leaving 6 bases unmatched. Germline V lookup: CDR1 MNHNS, CDR2 SASEGT. This CDR3 has 16 amino acids.